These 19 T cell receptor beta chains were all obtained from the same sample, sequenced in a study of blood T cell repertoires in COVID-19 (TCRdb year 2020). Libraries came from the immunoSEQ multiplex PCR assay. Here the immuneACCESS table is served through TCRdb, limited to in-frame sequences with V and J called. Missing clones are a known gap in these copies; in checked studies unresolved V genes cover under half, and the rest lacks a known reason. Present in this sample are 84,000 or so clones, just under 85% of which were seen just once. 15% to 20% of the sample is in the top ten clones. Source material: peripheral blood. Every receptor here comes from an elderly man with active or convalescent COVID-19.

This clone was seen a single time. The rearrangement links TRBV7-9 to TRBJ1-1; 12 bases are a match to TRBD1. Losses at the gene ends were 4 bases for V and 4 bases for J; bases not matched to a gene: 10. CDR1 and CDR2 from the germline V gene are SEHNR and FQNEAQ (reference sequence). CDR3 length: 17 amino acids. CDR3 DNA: TGTGCCAGCAGCTCGGCCCCGGGACAGGGGGCGATCACTGAAGCTTTCTTT. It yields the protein CASSSAPGQGAITEAFF.

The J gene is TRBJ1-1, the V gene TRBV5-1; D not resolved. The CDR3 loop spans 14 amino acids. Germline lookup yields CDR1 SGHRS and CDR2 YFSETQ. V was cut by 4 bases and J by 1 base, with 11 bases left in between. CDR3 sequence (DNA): TGCGCCAGCAGCCTACCAAGAGGGAACACTGAAGCTTTCTTT. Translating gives CASSLPRGNTEAFF.

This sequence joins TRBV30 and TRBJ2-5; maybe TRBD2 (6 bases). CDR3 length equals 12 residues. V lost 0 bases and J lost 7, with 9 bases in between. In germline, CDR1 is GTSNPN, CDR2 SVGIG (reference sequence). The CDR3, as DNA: TGTGCCTGGAGTGTCGGGGGAGGGACCCAGTACTTC. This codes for CAWSVGGGTQYF.

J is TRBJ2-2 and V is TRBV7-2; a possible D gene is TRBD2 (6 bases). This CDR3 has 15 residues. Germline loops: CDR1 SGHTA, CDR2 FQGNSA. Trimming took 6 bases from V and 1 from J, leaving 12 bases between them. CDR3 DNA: TGTGCCAGCAGGCGGGGACTGATGAACACCGGGGAGCTGTTTTTT. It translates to CASRRGLMNTGELFF.

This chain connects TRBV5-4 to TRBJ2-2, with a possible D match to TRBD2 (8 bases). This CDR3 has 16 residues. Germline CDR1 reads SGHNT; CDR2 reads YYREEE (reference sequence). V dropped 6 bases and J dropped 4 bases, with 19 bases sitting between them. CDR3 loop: CASNQGGLVVTGELFF. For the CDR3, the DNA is TGTGCCAGCAATCAGGGGGGACTAGTGGTCACCGGGGAGCTGTTTTTT.

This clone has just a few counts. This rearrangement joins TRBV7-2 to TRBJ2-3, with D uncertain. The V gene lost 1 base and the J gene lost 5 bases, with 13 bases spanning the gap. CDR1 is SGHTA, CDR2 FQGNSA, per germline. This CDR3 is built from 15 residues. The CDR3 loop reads CASSLEARLIDTQYF. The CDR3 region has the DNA TGTGCCAGCAGCTTAGAGGCTAGGCTGATAGATACGCAGTATTTT.

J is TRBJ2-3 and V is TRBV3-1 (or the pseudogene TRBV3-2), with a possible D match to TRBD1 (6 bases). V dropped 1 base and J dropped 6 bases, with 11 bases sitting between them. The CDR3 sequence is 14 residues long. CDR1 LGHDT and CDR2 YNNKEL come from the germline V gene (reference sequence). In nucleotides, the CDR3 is TGTGCCAGCAGCCAAGGCACAGGGATGGATACGCAGTATTTT. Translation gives CASSQGTGMDTQYF.

In DNA, the CDR3 is TGTGCCAGCAGTAGGACTAGCGGACAAGAGACCCAGTACTTC. Amino acids: CASSRTSGQETQYF. The genes are TRBV2 and TRBJ2-5; TRBD2 agrees at 10 bases. Unmatched junction bases numbered 2, after V lost 5 bases and J lost 2 bases. Germline CDR1 SNHLY, CDR2 FYNNEI. The CDR3 covers 14 residues.

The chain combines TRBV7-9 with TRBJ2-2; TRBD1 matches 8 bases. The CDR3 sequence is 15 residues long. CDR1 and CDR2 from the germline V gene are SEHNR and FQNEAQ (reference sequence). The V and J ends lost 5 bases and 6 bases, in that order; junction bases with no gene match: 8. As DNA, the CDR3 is TGTGCCAGCAGCAAGCAGGGGGCTGGCGCCGGGGAGCTGTTTTTT. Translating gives CASSKQGAGAGELFF.

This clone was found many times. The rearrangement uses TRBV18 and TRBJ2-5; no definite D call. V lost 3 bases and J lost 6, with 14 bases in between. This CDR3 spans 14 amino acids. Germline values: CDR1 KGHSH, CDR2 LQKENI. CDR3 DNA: TGTGCCAGCTCACCCCCCCCGGGTGCACAGACCCAGTACTTC. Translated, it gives CASSPPPGAQTQYF.

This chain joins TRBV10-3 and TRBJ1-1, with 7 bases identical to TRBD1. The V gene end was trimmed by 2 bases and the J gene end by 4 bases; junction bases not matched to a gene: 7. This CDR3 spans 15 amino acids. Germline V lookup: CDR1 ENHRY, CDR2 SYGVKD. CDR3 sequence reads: CAISEEGARVTEAFF. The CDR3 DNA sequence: TGTGCCATCAGTGAGGAGGGGGCGCGAGTCACTGAAGCTTTCTTT.

This chain's CDR3 is CASSAQGLSYEQYV. The CDR3 DNA reads as TGTGCCAGCTCAGCACAGGGGCTCTCCTACGAGCAGTACGTC. The chain employs TRBV18 and TRBJ2-7, with 7 positions matching TRBD1. This CDR3 is built from 14 residues. The V segment lost 5 bases and the J segment 0 bases; nucleotides outside the gene matches: 4. The germline gives CDR1 KGHSH, CDR2 LQKENI.

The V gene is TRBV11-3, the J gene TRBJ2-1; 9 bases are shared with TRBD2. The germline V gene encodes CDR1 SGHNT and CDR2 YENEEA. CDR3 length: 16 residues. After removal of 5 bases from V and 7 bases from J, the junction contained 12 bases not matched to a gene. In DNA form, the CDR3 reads TGTGCCAGCAGCCCTCGGAGCGGGACTAGCAGTAATGAGCAGTTCTTC. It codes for CASSPRSGTSSNEQFF.

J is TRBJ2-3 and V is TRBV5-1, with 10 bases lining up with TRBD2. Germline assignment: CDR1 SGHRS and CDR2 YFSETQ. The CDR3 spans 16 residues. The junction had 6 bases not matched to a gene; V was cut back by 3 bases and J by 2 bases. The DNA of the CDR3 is TGCGCCAGCAGCTCCCAACTAGCGGGAAACACAGATACGCAGTATTTT. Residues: CASSSQLAGNTDTQYF.

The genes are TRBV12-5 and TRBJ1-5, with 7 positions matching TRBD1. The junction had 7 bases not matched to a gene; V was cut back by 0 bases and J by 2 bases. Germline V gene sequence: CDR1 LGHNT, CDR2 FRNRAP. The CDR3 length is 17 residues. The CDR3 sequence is CASGLVHRGLGNQPQHF. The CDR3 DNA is TGTGCTAGTGGTTTGGTGCACAGGGGCTTAGGCAATCAGCCCCAGCATTTT.

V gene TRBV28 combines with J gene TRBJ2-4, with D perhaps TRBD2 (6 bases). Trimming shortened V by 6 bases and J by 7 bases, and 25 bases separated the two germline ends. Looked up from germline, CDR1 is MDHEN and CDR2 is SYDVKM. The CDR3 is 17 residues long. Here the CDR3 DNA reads TGTGCCAGCAGACCCGTGCCTCCTTCGGCGGGAATGAACATTCAGTACTTC. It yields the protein CASRPVPPSAGMNIQYF.

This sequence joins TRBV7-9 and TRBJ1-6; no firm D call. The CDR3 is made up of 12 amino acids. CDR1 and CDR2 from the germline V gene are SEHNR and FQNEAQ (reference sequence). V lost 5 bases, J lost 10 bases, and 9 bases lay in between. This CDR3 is CASSRDNSPLHF. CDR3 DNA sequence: TGTGCCAGCAGCCGAGACAACTCACCCCTCCACTTT.

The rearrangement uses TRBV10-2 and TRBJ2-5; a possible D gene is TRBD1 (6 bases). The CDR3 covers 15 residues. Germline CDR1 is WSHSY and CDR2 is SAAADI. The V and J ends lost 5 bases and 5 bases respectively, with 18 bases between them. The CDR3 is CASSLLGGMGETQYF. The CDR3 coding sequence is TGCGCCAGCAGTCTACTAGGGGGTATGGGGGAGACCCAGTACTTC.

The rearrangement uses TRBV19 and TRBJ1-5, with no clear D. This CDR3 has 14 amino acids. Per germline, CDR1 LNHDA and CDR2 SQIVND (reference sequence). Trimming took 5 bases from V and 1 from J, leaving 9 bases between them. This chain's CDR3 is CASSHGQSNQPQHF. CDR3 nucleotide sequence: TGTGCCAGTAGTCATGGGCAGAGCAATCAGCCCCAGCATTTT.